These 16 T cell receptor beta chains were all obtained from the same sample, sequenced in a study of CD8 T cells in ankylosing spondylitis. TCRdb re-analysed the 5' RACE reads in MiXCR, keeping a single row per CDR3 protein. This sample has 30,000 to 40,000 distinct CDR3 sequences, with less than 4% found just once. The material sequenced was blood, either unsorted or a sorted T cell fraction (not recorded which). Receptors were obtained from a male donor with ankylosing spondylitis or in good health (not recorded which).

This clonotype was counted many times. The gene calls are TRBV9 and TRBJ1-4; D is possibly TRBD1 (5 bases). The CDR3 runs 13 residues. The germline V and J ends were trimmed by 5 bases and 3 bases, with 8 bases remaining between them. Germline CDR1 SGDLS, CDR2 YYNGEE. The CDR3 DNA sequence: TGTGCCAGCAGACGGGGGGCTAATGAAAAACTGTTTTTT. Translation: CASRRGANEKLFF.

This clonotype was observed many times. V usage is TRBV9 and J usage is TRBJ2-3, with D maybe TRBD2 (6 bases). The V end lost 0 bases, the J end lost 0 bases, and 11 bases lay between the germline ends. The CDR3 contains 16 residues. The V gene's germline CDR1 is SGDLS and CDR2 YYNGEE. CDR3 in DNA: TGTGCCAGCAGCGTAGACAGCGGGCGTAGCACAGATACGCAGTATTTT. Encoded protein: CASSVDSGRSTDTQYF.

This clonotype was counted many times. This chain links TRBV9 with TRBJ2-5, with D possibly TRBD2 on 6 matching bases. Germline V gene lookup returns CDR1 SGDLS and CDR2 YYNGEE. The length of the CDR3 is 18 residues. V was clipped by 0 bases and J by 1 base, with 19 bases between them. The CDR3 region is CASSVGLVAVGTQETQYF. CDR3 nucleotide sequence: TGTGCCAGCAGCGTAGGACTAGTCGCCGTCGGGACCCAAGAGACCCAGTACTTC.

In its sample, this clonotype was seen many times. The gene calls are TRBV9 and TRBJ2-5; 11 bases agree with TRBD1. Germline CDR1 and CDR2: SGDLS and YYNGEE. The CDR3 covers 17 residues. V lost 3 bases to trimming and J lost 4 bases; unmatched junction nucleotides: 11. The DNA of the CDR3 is TGTGCCAGCAGCGCGGACAGGGGGCGTCTGCGAGGAGAGACCCAGTACTTC. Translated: CASSADRGRLRGETQYF.

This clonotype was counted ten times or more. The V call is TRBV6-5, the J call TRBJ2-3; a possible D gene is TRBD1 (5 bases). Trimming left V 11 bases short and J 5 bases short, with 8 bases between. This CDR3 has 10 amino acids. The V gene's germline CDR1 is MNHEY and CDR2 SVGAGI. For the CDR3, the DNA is TGTGCCGGACAAAAAGATACGCAGTATTTT. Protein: CAGQKDTQYF.

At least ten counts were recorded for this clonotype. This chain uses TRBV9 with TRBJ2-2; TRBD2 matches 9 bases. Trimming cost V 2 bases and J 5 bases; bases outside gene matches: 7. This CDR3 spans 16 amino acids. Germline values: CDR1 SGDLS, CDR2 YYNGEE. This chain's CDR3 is CASSVGVAGDTGELFF. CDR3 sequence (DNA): TGTGCCAGCAGCGTCGGGGTAGCGGGGGATACCGGGGAGCTGTTTTTT.

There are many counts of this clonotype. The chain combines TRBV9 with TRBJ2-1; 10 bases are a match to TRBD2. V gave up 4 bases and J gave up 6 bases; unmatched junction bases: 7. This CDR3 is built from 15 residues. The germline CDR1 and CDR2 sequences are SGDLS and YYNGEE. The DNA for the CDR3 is TGTGCCAGCAGCTCCCTAGCGGGAGTCGGCAATGAGCAGTTCTTC. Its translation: CASSSLAGVGNEQFF.

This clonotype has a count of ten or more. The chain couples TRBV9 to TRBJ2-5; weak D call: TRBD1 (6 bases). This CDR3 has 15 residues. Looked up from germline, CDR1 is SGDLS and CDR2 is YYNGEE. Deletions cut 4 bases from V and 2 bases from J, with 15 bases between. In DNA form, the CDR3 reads TGTGCCAGCAGCATATCCCCCGGACAGCAAGAGACCCAGTACTTC. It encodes CASSISPGQQETQYF.

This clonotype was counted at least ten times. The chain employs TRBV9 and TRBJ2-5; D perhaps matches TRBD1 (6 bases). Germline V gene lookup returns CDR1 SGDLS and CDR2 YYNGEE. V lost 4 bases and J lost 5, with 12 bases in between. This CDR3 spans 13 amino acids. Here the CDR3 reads CASSKQGWETQYF. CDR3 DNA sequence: TGTGCCAGCAGCAAACAGGGCTGGGAGACCCAGTACTTC. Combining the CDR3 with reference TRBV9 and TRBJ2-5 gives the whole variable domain DSGVTQTPKHLITATGQRVTLRCSPRSGDLSVYWYQQSLDQGLQFLIQYYNGEERAKGNILERFSAQQFPDLHSELNLSSLELGDSALYFCASSKQGWETQYFGPGTRLLVL.

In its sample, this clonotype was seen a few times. The CDR3 sequence is CASSVGLGANVLTF. The CDR3 region has the DNA TGTGCCAGCAGCGTAGGGCTAGGGGCCAACGTCCTGACTTTC. The gene calls are TRBV9 and TRBJ2-6, with D unresolved. CDR1 is SGDLS, CDR2 YYNGEE, per germline. There are 14 residues in the CDR3. V was clipped by 0 bases and J by 4 bases, with 5 bases between them.

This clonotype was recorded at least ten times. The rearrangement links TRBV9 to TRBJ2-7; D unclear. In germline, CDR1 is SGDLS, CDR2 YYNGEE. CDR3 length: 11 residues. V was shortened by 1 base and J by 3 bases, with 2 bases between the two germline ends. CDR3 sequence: CASSVYYEQYV. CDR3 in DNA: TGTGCCAGCAGCGTATACTACGAGCAGTACGTC.

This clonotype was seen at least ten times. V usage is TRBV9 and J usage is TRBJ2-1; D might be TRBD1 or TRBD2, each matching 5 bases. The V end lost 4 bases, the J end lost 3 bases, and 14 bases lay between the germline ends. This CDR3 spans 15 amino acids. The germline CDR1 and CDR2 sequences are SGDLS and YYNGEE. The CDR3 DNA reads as TGTGCCAGCAGCCCTAGTGGGGGAAACTACAATGAGCAGTTCTTC. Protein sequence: CASSPSGGNYNEQFF.

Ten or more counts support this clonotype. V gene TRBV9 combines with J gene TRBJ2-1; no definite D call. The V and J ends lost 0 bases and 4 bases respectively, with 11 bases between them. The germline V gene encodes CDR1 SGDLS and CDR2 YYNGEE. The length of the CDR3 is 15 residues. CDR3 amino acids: CASSVEDGSYNEQFF. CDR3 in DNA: TGTGCCAGCAGCGTAGAGGACGGGTCTTACAATGAGCAGTTCTTC.

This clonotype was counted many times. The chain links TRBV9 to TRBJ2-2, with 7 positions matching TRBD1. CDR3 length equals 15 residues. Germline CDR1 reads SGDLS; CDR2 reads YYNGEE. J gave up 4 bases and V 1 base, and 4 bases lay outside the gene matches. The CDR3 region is CASSVRQGFTGELFF. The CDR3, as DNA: TGTGCCAGCAGCGTAAGACAGGGATTCACCGGGGAGCTGTTTTTT.

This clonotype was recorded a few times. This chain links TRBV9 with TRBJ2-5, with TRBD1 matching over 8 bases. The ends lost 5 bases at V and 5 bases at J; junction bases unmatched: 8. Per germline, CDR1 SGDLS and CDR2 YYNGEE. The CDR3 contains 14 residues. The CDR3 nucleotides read TGTGCCAGCAGTGCGACAGGGGTAGTGGAGACCCAGTACTTC. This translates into CASSATGVVETQYF. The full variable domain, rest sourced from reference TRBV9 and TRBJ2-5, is DSGVTQTPKHLITATGQRVTLRCSPRSGDLSVYWYQQSLDQGLQFLIQYYNGEERAKGNILERFSAQQFPDLHSELNLSSLELGDSALYFCASSATGVVETQYFGPGTRLLVL.

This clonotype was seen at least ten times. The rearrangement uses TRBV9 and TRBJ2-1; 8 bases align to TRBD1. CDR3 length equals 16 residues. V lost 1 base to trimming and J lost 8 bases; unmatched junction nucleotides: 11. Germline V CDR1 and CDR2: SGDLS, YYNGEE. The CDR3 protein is CASSVSGTGLLHEQFF. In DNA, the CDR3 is TGTGCCAGCAGCGTATCCGGGACAGGTCTGTTACATGAGCAGTTCTTC.